This TCR beta chain is from a study of human CD8 memory T cell subsets. Designated as TPEX, the CCR7+ PD-1+ TIGIT+ early memory CD8+ T cells showed dysfunctional, exhausted-like traits. Total CD8+ T cells were enriched by a separation that was negative and magnetic. Extraction of RNA, which was performed with an RNeasy Mini Kit, drew on duplicate vials of fewer than 180,000 sorted CD8+ T cells per subset. General study points: Stem-like memory and precursor exhausted T cell repertoires showed minimal mutual overlap.

Libraries for TCR beta were constructed using UMI-labeled 5' RACE. After re-calling the 5' RACE reads, TCRdb lists one entry per CDR3 protein, DNA absent. The sample holds around 9,600 distinct CDR3 sequences. Turning to this clonotype: Its antigen remains unidentified.

Sample: CD8+ T cells from PBMCs. This receptor was identified in a human donor in good health.

The CDR3 loop is CASSGTSGAYEQYF. This chain links TRBV6-2 or TRBV6-3 with TRBJ2-7; TCRdb indicates TRBD2, and absent DNA this call remains unverified. CDR3 size: 14 residues. CDR1 and CDR2 (germline): MNHEY, SVGEGT.